These 8 T cell receptor beta chains came from one sample sequenced in a study of blood T cell repertoires in COVID-19. TCRdb keeps only in-frame clones here, not all; method: immunoSEQ multiplex PCR. The repertoire holds about 310,000 clones, around 85% seen once, with 1.5% to 2% in the top ten. Sequences were obtained from PBMCs or T cells enriched from blood (not recorded which). Source of these receptors: a woman aged 30 to 39 who had been exposed to COVID-19.

The J gene is TRBJ1-2, the V gene TRBV28; the match to TRBD1 covers 8 bases. The J segment lost 0 bases and the V segment lost 6 bases, leaving 3 bases of the junction unmatched. The CDR3 extends over 14 amino acids. Looked up from germline, CDR1 is MDHEN and CDR2 is SYDVKM. CDR3 nucleotides: TGTGCCAGCAGGGGGACAGGTCCTAACTATGGCTACACCTTC. Encoded protein: CASRGTGPNYGYTF.

This clone was found a few times. The chain combines TRBV28 with TRBJ2-5; 13 nucleotides agree with TRBD2. With V trimmed by 5 bases and J by 2 bases, 8 bases remained unmatched. The germline CDR1 and CDR2 sequences are MDHEN and SYDVKM. The CDR3 extends over 17 amino acids. CDR3 residues: CASSPFLGLAGQETQYF. The DNA of the CDR3 is TGTGCCAGCAGTCCATTCTTGGGACTAGCGGGACAAGAGACCCAGTACTTC. Drawing the rest from reference TRBV28 and TRBJ2-5, the complete variable domain is DVKVTQSSRYLVKRTGEKVFLECVQDMDHENMFWYRQDPGLGLRLIYFSYDVKMKEKGDIPEGYSVSREKKERFSLILESASTNQTSMYLCASSPFLGLAGQETQYFGPGTRLLVL.

The chain has TRBV5-4 and TRBJ2-7, with 10 bases lining up with TRBD1. Germline V CDR1 and CDR2: SGHNT, YYREEE (reference sequence). The CDR3 extends over 13 amino acids. The V gene end was trimmed by 5 bases and the J gene end by 6 bases; junction bases not matched to a gene: 5. DNA of the CDR3: TGTGCCAGCAGGCAGACAGGGGGCATCGAGCAGTACTTC. Encoded protein: CASRQTGGIEQYF.

V usage is TRBV28 and J usage is TRBJ2-7; D uncertain. Germline assignment: CDR1 MDHEN and CDR2 SYDVKM. The V gene lost 1 base and the J gene lost 5 bases, with 9 bases spanning the gap. The CDR3 is made up of 13 amino acids. In DNA form, the CDR3 reads TGTGCCAGCAGTTTATCACAAAACCACGAGCAGTACTTC. Translation: CASSLSQNHEQYF.

This clone was detected only a few times. At one of its ends the junction is not consistent with the germline gene, which may arise from a read error. The V gene is TRBV7-7, the J gene TRBJ1-3, with a tentative D call TRBD1 (6 bases). CDR1 and CDR2 (germline): SSHAT, FNYEAQ (reference sequence). This CDR3 contains 15 residues. The CDR3 loop is CASSFTWGPGNTIYF. The CDR3 DNA reads TGTGCTAGCAGCTTTACGTGGGGGCCTGGAAACACCATATATTTT.

In this sample, this clone turned up once. V and J are TRBV4-3 and TRBJ1-1; possibly TRBD1 for D (5 bases). The CDR3 extends over 16 amino acids. V was shortened by 0 bases and J by 5 bases, with 16 bases between the two germline ends. Germline CDR1 reads LGHNA; CDR2 reads YSLEER. CDR3 sequence reads: CASSQDGWGAGTEAFF. As DNA, the CDR3 is TGCGCCAGCAGCCAAGATGGGTGGGGCGCAGGGACTGAAGCTTTCTTT.

The rearrangement joins TRBV6-5 to TRBJ1-1; the match to TRBD1 covers 8 bases. Losses at the gene ends were 6 bases for V and 9 bases for J; bases not matched to a gene: 9. This CDR3 spans 13 amino acids. From germline, CDR1 is MNHEY and CDR2 SVGAGI. CDR3 DNA sequence: TGTGCCAGCAGACTACAGGGGGGGACCCAAGCTTTCTTT. Protein: CASRLQGGTQAFF.

The rearrangement uses TRBV27 and TRBJ2-7; D ambiguous. Looked up from germline, CDR1 is MNHEY and CDR2 is SMNVEV (reference sequence). The CDR3 is 13 amino acids. V lost 3 bases, J lost 0 bases, and 6 bases lay in between. The CDR3 coding sequence is TGTGCCAGCAGTTTTTCGAGCTCCTACGAGCAGTACTTC. It encodes CASSFSSSYEQYF.